The present entry profiles one T cell receptor beta chain with its context. Scientists sequenced DNA from unsorted PBMC on ten immunoSEQ deep assay plates. Assay: immunoSEQ multiplex PCR; the TCRdb copy retains only in-frame clones and omits some. This sample yields roughly 480,000 clones, of which 79% are seen a single time; 12% belongs to the top ten. This sample was included in a study of shared clonotypes between healthy human individuals. The germline gives CDR1 SGHRS, CDR2 YFSETQ. The CDR3 sequence is 16 residues long. With V trimmed by 0 bases and J by 2 bases, 3 bases remained unmatched. Participating donors were healthy, HIV-negative adults free of recent acute infections or vaccinations.

This rearrangement joins TRBV5-1 to TRBJ1-1; 11 nucleotides match TRBD1. Sequencing was done on a sample of PBMCs. The TCR comes from a woman aged 40 to 55 in good health. Some clones in this sample may be carry-over from other donors' samples. The CDR3 region is CASSLVGTGGNTEAFF. CDR3 nucleotide sequence: TGCGCCAGCAGCTTGGTTGGGACAGGGGGTAACACTGAAGCTTTCTTT.